These T cell receptor beta chains were read from a single sample in a study of breast tumors, draining lymph nodes, adjacent tissues. One entry per CDR3 protein results from TCRdb running MiXCR on the multiplex PCR reads. The sample comprises about 230,000 distinct CDR3 sequences, approximately 31% of which are singletons, and approximately 1.5% rests with the top ten. Sequenced material: axillary lymph node tissue. These receptors all stem from a female donor with breast cancer. Some clones in this sample may be carry-over from other donors' samples. Each CDR3 is given with its conserved first and last residue. The D gene is left open where the match is weak. Clone size, where shown, is once, few, many, or a class for clones that have expanded.

j_gene,abundance,d_gene,v_gene,CDR3aa,CDR3nt
TRBJ2-3,many,TRBD2,TRBV14,CASSLWGLPWDTQYF,TGTGCCAGCAGCCTTTGGGGACTACCATGGGATACGCAGTATTTT
TRBJ2-3,-,TRBD1,TRBV9,CASSSYGQGATDTQYF,TGTGCCAGCAGTTCCTACGGACAGGGGGCGACAGATACGCAGTATTTT
TRBJ2-3,many,-,TRBV7-6,CASSSPGPIPPDTQYF,TGTGCCAGCAGTTCTCCGGGACCGATCCCCCCAGATACGCAGTATTTT
TRBJ2-3,-,TRBD1,TRBV7-9,CASSSGQGVTTDTQYF,TGTGCCAGCAGCTCAGGACAGGGGGTAACCACAGATACGCAGTATTTT
TRBJ2-5,-,-,TRBV4-2,CASSLTGGTQYF,TGTGCCAGCAGCCTTACAGGAGGGACCCAGTACTTC
TRBJ1-5,many,-,TRBV20-1,CSASSGVGGTQPQHF,TGCAGTGCTAGTTCGGGGGTCGGGGGAACCCAGCCCCAGCATTTT
TRBJ1-2,many,-,TRBV7-2,CASSLYTGNYGYTF,TGTGCCAGCAGCTTATATACGGGGAACTATGGCTACACCTTC
TRBJ1-1,-,TRBD1,TRBV20-1,CSASRDRWEMNTEAFF,TGCAGTGCTAGCAGGGACAGGTGGGAGATGAACACTGAAGCTTTCTTT
TRBJ2-4,-,-,TRBV10-1,CASSESARENIQYF,TGCGCCAGCAGTGAGTCTGCCAGAGAAAACATTCAGTACTTC
TRBJ2-3,-,TRBD2,TRBV13,CASRVHSGTYTQYF,TGTGCCAGCAGGGTACATAGCGGGACGTATACGCAGTATTTT
TRBJ2-3,-,-,TRBV20-1,CSAIGGFGDTQYF,TGCAGTGCTATTGGGGGCTTCGGGGATACGCAGTATTTT
TRBJ2-3,-,TRBD1,TRBV6-2/TRBV6-3,CASFPEKGARGSDTQYF,TGTGCCAGCTTCCCGGAAAAGGGGGCGAGGGGGTCAGATACGCAGTATTTT
TRBJ2-1,many,TRBD2,TRBV20-1,CSASGLAGVNEQFF,TGCAGTGCTAGCGGGCTAGCGGGAGTGAATGAGCAGTTCTTC
TRBJ2-1,-,TRBD1,TRBV28,CASSLGFRDRAYNEQFF,TGTGCCAGTAGCTTAGGGTTCCGGGACAGGGCATACAATGAGCAGTTCTTC
TRBJ2-2,-,TRBD1,TRBV13,CASSLVSGLDRGRFF,TGTGCCAGCAGCTTAGTTTCGGGGTTGGACAGGGGGCGGTTTTTT
TRBJ1-2,once,TRBD1,TRBV20-1,CSASAGGLVYGYTF,TGCAGTGCTTCGGCAGGGGGACTTGTATATGGCTACACCTTC
TRBJ1-2,many,-,TRBV20-1,CSARLFDGRGGYTF,TGCAGTGCCAGGCTCTTTGACGGGCGTGGAGGCTACACCTTC
TRBJ2-1,many,-,TRBV3-1,CASSLFRGSYNEQFF,TGTGCCAGCAGCCTCTTCAGGGGATCCTACAATGAGCAGTTCTTC
TRBJ2-3,-,TRBD2,TRBV15,CAAPSGRAPDTQYF,TGTGCCGCCCCGAGCGGGAGGGCCCCAGATACGCAGTATTTT
TRBJ2-1,few,TRBD1,TRBV15,CATSRKWPGQGASNEQFF,TGTGCCACCAGCAGAAAGTGGCCGGGACAGGGGGCGAGCAATGAGCAGTTCTTC
TRBJ1-2,-,-,TRBV10-3,CAIISTGVYGYTF,TGTGCCATCATTAGTACAGGCGTCTATGGCTACACCTTC
TRBJ2-1,-,TRBD2,TRBV5-1,CASSVRGGLSSYSEQSF,TGCGCCAGCAGCGTTCGGGGGGGTTTGAGCTCCTACAGTGAGCAGTCCTTC
TRBJ2-3,many,-,TRBV2,CASSQTGSDTQYF,TGTGCCAGCAGCCAAACAGGGTCAGATACGCAGTATTTT
TRBJ2-1,many,-,TRBV5-8,CASSPATNNEQFF,TGTGCCAGCAGCCCCGCAACCAACAATGAGCAGTTCTTC
TRBJ2-1,-,TRBD2,TRBV6-2/TRBV6-3,CASRFSLAGYNEQFF,TGTGCCAGCAGGTTTTCGTTAGCGGGATACAATGAGCAGTTCTTC
TRBJ2-1,many,TRBD2,TRBV6-5,CASRGGGTWGQFF,TGTGCCAGCAGGGGGGGGGGAACTTGGGGGCAGTTCTTC
TRBJ1-2,many,-,TRBV4-1,CASSQGPPYGYTF,TGCGCCAGCAGCCAAGGACCGCCCTATGGCTACACCTTC
TRBJ1-2,many,-,TRBV20-1,CSPQGNYGYTF,TGCAGCCCTCAGGGCAATTATGGCTACACCTTC
TRBJ2-5,many,TRBD2,TRBV24-1,CATSYGGVETQYF,TGTGCCACCAGTTATGGGGGGGTAGAGACCCAGTACTTC
TRBJ1-2,many,TRBD1,TRBV30,CAWRPRGHYGYTF,TGTGCCTGGAGGCCTAGGGGGCACTATGGCTACACCTTC
TRBJ2-7,many,-,TRBV30,CAWSAASYEQYF,TGTGCCTGGAGTGCCGCCTCCTACGAGCAGTACTTC
TRBJ2-7,many,TRBD2,TRBV6-1,CASRETSGKVPQYF,TGTGCCAGCAGAGAGACTAGCGGGAAGGTCCCGCAGTACTTC
TRBJ2-1,-,-,TRBV10-3,CATGTYYNEQFF,TGTGCCACCGGGACATACTACAATGAGCAGTTCTTC
TRBJ1-6,many,-,TRBV5-1,CASSPRLGGPPREDNSPLHF,TGCGCCAGCAGCCCCCGGTTGGGGGGCCCCCCGCGGGAGGATAATTCACCCCTCCACTTT
TRBJ1-5,many,TRBD1,TRBV6-1,CASSEGGQGYQPQHF,TGTGCCAGCAGTGAAGGCGGACAGGGTTATCAGCCCCAGCATTTT
TRBJ2-1,many,-,TRBV6-2/TRBV6-3,CASSQTGNYNEQFF,TGTGCCAGCAGTCAGACGGGGAACTACAATGAGCAGTTCTTC
TRBJ2-7,-,TRBD1,TRBV5-1,CASSSPGTGSFYEQYF,TGCGCCAGCAGCAGCCCCGGGACAGGTTCTTTCTACGAGCAGTACTTC
TRBJ2-3,many,-,TRBV7-7,CASSQELAPHTDTQYF,TGTGCCAGCAGCCAGGAACTAGCCCCCCACACAGATACGCAGTATTTT
TRBJ2-7,many,-,TRBV11-2,CASSKEGRGEQYF,TGTGCCAGCAGCAAAGAGGGGCGGGGCGAGCAGTACTTC
TRBJ2-5,-,-,TRBV5-4,CAGSFAMSQETQYF,TGTGCCGGCAGCTTTGCAATGTCCCAAGAGACCCAGTACTTC
TRBJ2-2,few,TRBD2,TRBV28,CASSLLGGGTGELFF,TGTGCCAGCAGTTTACTCGGGGGAGGGACCGGGGAGCTGTTTTTT
TRBJ1-1,-,-,TRBV19,CASISGGGATEAFF,TGTGCCAGTATCTCAGGAGGGGGTGCCACTGAAGCTTTCTTT
TRBJ1-1,few,-,TRBV30,CAWSVQGNTEAFF,TGTGCCTGGAGTGTACAAGGGAACACTGAAGCTTTCTTT
TRBJ2-7,few,-,TRBV7-8,CASSESLGLAYEQYF,TGTGCCAGCAGTGAATCCTTGGGCCTTGCCTACGAGCAGTACTTC
TRBJ2-3,many,-,TRBV7-9,CASSLVSSTDTQYF,TGTGCCAGCAGCTTAGTTTCCAGCACAGATACGCAGTATTTT
TRBJ2-3,many,-,TRBV10-3,CAAGLAAVTQYF,TGTGCCGCCGGACTGGCAGCGGTTACGCAGTATTTT
TRBJ2-6,-,TRBD1,TRBV2,CASNQSDRVRFGANVLTF,TGTGCCAGCAACCAATCGGACAGGGTAAGATTTGGGGCCAACGTCCTGACTTTC
TRBJ2-3,many,TRBD2,TRBV20-1,CSASPLAGVSGTDTQYF,TGCAGTGCTAGCCCTCTAGCGGGAGTCTCGGGGACAGATACGCAGTATTTT
TRBJ2-7,many,-,TRBV7-2,CASSLVAESSYEQYF,TGTGCCAGCAGCTTAGTTGCCGAGAGCTCCTACGAGCAGTACTTC
TRBJ2-3,many,-,TRBV19,CASSVQGLAGTQYF,TGTGCCAGTAGTGTCCAGGGGTTGGCAGGTACGCAGTATTTT
TRBJ2-1,many,-,TRBV13,CASSSGLNYNEQFF,TGTGCCAGCAGCTCCGGACTCAACTACAATGAGCAGTTCTTC
TRBJ2-2,many,-,TRBV4-3,CASSQDVGWGGELFF,TGCGCCAGCAGCCAAGATGTAGGGTGGGGCGGGGAGCTGTTTTTT
TRBJ1-2,many,TRBD1,TRBV4-2,CASSQEKGASYGYTF,TGTGCCAGCAGCCAAGAGAAGGGGGCCTCCTATGGCTACACCTTC